This paragraph covers one T cell receptor beta chain sequence. The CDR3 totals 14 residues. Trimming at V came to 7 bases and at J to 6 bases, leaving 8 bases not matched to a gene. Germline V lookup: CDR1 SGHVS, CDR2 FQNEAQ. The sample's treatment: randomized to nivolumab then ipilimumab (arm A) or the reverse (arm B). DNA-damaging chemotherapy had not been given to any patient beforehand. Libraries were prepared by immunoSEQ multiplex PCR; TCRdb keeps only in-frame clonotypes and omits some of them. Of around 18,000 clones in the sample, roughly 80% were seen once. This entry comes from a study of sequential checkpoint blockade in melanoma. In the study overall: Patients were randomized 1:1 to nivolumab-then-ipilimumab or ipilimumab-then-nivolumab first-line. Both treatment sequences were followed by maintenance nivolumab.

This specimen was CD8+ T cells sorted from blood (inferred from file names), taken from a patient given nivolumab and ipilimumab in sequence. The sequence was collected from a human donor with melanoma. The chain combines TRBV7-8 with TRBJ2-2, with 7 bases that match TRBD2. The CDR3 DNA follows: TGTGCCAGCACCCCTAGCGGTTCCCCCGGGGAGCTGTTTTTT. This encodes CASTPSGSPGELFF.